Presented here are 22 T cell receptor beta chains from one specimen sequenced in a study of CD8 T cells in Susac syndrome. RNA was extracted with the RNeasy kit, and a quantity of roughly 0.5 to 1 ug was reverse transcribed using random hexamers. TCRdb called the immunoSEQ multiplex PCR reads again in MiXCR, with one record for every CDR3 protein. The sample has approximately 120,000 distinct CDR3 sequences, around nine tenths seen once; the top ten hold over 0.12%. Material for sequencing was CD4+ T cells from PBMCs. The receptors derive from a human donor in good health.

CDR3 amino acids: CASSLLALEDEQYF. CDR3 DNA sequence: TGTGCCAGCTCTCTCCTCGCCCTCGAAGACGAGCAGTACTTC. The V call is TRBV18, the J call TRBJ2-7; D remains ambiguous. Trimming took off 6 bases at V and 5 bases at J, with 17 bases between the two ends. The CDR3 has 14 residues. Germline lookup yields CDR1 KGHSH and CDR2 LQKENI.

This clonotype was seen once. The chain has TRBV20-1 and TRBJ1-6; 10 bases are a match to TRBD1. The CDR3 loop spans 14 amino acids. Per germline, CDR1 DFQATT and CDR2 SNEGSKA (reference sequence). The V and J ends lost 6 bases and 7 bases, in that order; junction bases with no gene match: 6. This CDR3 reads CSADPGQGNSPLHF. CDR3 nucleotide sequence: TGCAGTGCGGATCCGGGACAGGGGAATTCACCCCTCCACTTT.

The chain couples TRBV7-2 to TRBJ2-2; D is perhaps TRBD1 (5 bases). This CDR3 has 13 residues. Germline V lookup: CDR1 SGHTA, CDR2 FQGNSA. V was cut by 5 bases and J by 6 bases, with 10 bases left in between. CDR3 nucleotides: TGTGCCAGCAGCCGACGGACATCCGGGGAGCTGTTTTTT. Its protein product is CASSRRTSGELFF.

The rearrangement links TRBV11-2 to TRBJ1-5, with no clear D. The length of the CDR3 is 13 residues. Germline V gene lookup returns CDR1 SGHAT and CDR2 FQNNGV. The V and J ends lost 5 bases and 5 bases respectively, with 10 bases between them. This chain's CDR3 is CASSPGAYQPQHF. CDR3 DNA: TGTGCCAGCAGCCCCGGTGCGTATCAGCCCCAGCATTTT. Supplemented by reference TRBV11-2 and TRBJ1-5, the full variable domain reads EAGVAQSPRYKIIEKRQSVAFWCNPISGHATLYWYQQILGQGPKLLIQFQNNGVVDDSQLPKDRFSAERLKGVDSTLKIQPAKLEDSAVYLCASSPGAYQPQHFGDGTRLSIL.

The chain uses TRBV6-2 or TRBV6-3 and TRBJ2-2; the D call may be TRBD1 or TRBD2 (5 bases each). V shed 0 bases and J shed 7 bases, with 6 bases lying between them. The CDR3 spans 13 residues. Germline V gives CDR1 MNHEY, CDR2 SVGEGT. CDR3 bases: TGTGCCAGCAGTTACTCGAGGGGCGGGGAGCTGTTTTTT. Translation: CASSYSRGGELFF.

The chain carries TRBV7-9 and TRBJ1-2, with TRBD1 as a possible D gene (6 bases). V lost 6 bases and J 4 bases, leaving 12 bases between the germline ends. The CDR3 has 13 amino acids. Germline CDR1 is SEHNR and CDR2 is FQNEAQ (reference sequence). The CDR3 region has the DNA TGTGCCAGCAGGCGACAGGATACCTATGGCTACACCTTC. Protein product: CASRRQDTYGYTF.

V usage is TRBV20-1 and J usage is TRBJ2-1; D is tentatively TRBD1 or TRBD2 (5 bases each). The germline gives CDR1 DFQATT, CDR2 SNEGSKA (reference sequence). The CDR3 covers 14 residues. Trimming cost V 1 base and J 2 bases, with 9 bases left between them. The CDR3: CSARARGPYNEQFF. CDR3 DNA sequence: TGCAGTGCTAGAGCCCGGGGCCCCTACAATGAGCAGTTCTTC.

CDR3 amino acids: CASSQEARDSPLHF. The CDR3 DNA follows: TGTGCCAGCAGCCAAGAGGCCCGGGATTCACCCCTCCACTTT. This sequence joins TRBV14 and TRBJ1-6; unclear D gene. Trimming cost V 0 bases and J 8 bases, with 8 bases left between them. The CDR3 is 14 residues long. CDR1 SGHDN and CDR2 FVKESK come from the germline V gene.

The J gene is TRBJ1-1, the V gene TRBV5-6; D is possibly TRBD1 (5 bases). The CDR3 loop spans 16 amino acids. The V gene's germline CDR1 is SGHDT and CDR2 YYEEEE. Deletions cut 4 bases from V and 1 base from J, with 17 bases between. As DNA, the CDR3 is TGTGCCAGCAGCCCCCAGGGCTGGAGAGAGAACACTGAAGCTTTCTTT. Translating it yields CASSPQGWRENTEAFF.

This chain uses TRBV3-1 with TRBJ2-7; D perhaps matches TRBD2 (5 bases). Trimming pared 8 bases from V and 6 bases from J, leaving 14 bases between. Germline V CDR1 and CDR2: LGHDT, YNNKEL (reference sequence). The CDR3 extends over 12 amino acids. The CDR3 nucleotides read TGTGCCAGCGGCCCTGAGAGGGCCGAGCAGTACTTC. Amino acid sequence: CASGPERAEQYF.

The V call is TRBV14, the J call TRBJ1-1; 7 positions agree with TRBD1. CDR1 is SGHDN and CDR2 is FVKESK in the germline V gene. The V gene end was trimmed by 1 base and the J gene end by 12 bases; junction bases not matched to a gene: 8. The length of the CDR3 is 13 residues. This chain's CDR3 is CASSQVIQGIPFF. CDR3 nucleotide sequence: TGTGCCAGCAGCCAAGTGATACAGGGGATACCTTTCTTT. Full variable domain (rest looked up from reference TRBV14 and TRBJ1-1): EAGVTQFPSHSVIEKGQTVTLRCDPISGHDNLYWYRRVMGKEIKFLLHFVKESKQDESGMPNNRFLAERTGGTYSTLKVQPAELEDSGVYFCASSQVIQGIPFFGQGTRLTVV.

The chain links TRBV28 to TRBJ2-6; D unresolved. Per the germline V gene, CDR1 is MDHEN and CDR2 is SYDVKM. Trimming pared 2 bases from V and 0 bases from J, leaving 11 bases between. The CDR3 length is 17 residues. DNA for the CDR3: TGTGCCAGCAGTTTACCTTTGGGCCCCTCTGGGGCCAACGTCCTGACTTTC. It encodes CASSLPLGPSGANVLTF.

The rearrangement joins TRBV6-2 or TRBV6-3 to TRBJ2-7; possible D gene TRBD2, 5 bases. The germline V gene encodes CDR1 MNHEY and CDR2 SVGEGT. CDR3 length: 14 residues. V shed 2 bases and J shed 0 bases, with 8 bases lying between them. The CDR3 reads CASSYVAPSYEQYF. The CDR3 bases are TGTGCCAGCAGTTACGTAGCGCCCTCCTACGAGCAGTACTTC.

The chain employs TRBV7-2 and TRBJ2-3, with 7 bases aligning to TRBD1. Per germline, CDR1 SGHTA and CDR2 FQGNSA. Trimming cost V 1 base and J 0 bases; bases outside gene matches: 7. CDR3 length equals 17 residues. The CDR3 sequence is CASSLEGQQTSTDTQYF. CDR3 nucleotide sequence: TGTGCCAGCAGCTTAGAGGGACAGCAGACTAGCACAGATACGCAGTATTTT.

V usage is TRBV28 and J usage is TRBJ1-1; unclear D gene. CDR3 size: 15 residues. Looked up from germline, CDR1 is MDHEN and CDR2 is SYDVKM. V was clipped by 2 bases and J by 5 bases, with 15 bases between them. This CDR3 reads CASSLRWGERTEAFF. The CDR3 DNA reads TGTGCCAGCAGTTTAAGGTGGGGTGAGAGGACTGAAGCTTTCTTT.

The chain uses TRBV30 and TRBJ2-2; unclear D gene. The CDR3 has 14 residues. V gave up 4 bases and J gave up 7 bases, with 16 bases separating them. Germline V gene lookup returns CDR1 GTSNPN and CDR2 SVGIG (reference sequence). CDR3 DNA: TGTGCCTGGAACGTCGCCAGGTCGGGCGGGGAGCTGTTTTTT. The encoded protein is CAWNVARSGGELFF.

The rearrangement joins TRBV6-2 or TRBV6-3 to TRBJ2-5; D may be TRBD2 (6 bases). Germline V gene data show CDR1 as MNHEY and CDR2 as SVGEGT. With 4 bases removed from V and 3 bases from J, the gap between germline ends came to 15 bases. The CDR3 spans 15 residues. CDR3 sequence reads: CASSSLRELEETQYF. In DNA, the CDR3 is TGTGCCAGCAGTTCCCTACGGGAGCTCGAAGAGACCCAGTACTTC.

The chain combines TRBV7-9 with TRBJ2-7; D unresolved. The germline gives CDR1 SEHNR, CDR2 FQNEAQ (reference sequence). V gave up 2 bases and J gave up 5 bases, with 10 bases separating them. The CDR3 runs to 13 residues. In DNA form, the CDR3 reads TGTGCCAGCAGCTTAACAGCGAACGACGAGCAGTACTTC. Encoded protein: CASSLTANDEQYF.

The chain has TRBV29-1 and TRBJ2-7; perhaps D is TRBD1 or TRBD2 (5 bases each). With 0 bases removed from V and 2 bases from J, the gap between germline ends came to 14 bases. The germline gives CDR1 SQVTM, CDR2 ANQGSEA. This CDR3 comprises 15 residues. The CDR3 spells CSVEEGPLGTYEQYF. The CDR3 bases are TGCAGCGTTGAAGAGGGACCCCTAGGGACCTACGAGCAGTACTTC.

The V call is TRBV9, the J call TRBJ1-6; maybe TRBD1 (6 bases). CDR3 length: 14 amino acids. Between the trimmed V and J ends, which lost 4 bases and 8 bases, there was a span of 13 bases. Germline-derived CDR1 and CDR2 are SGDLS and YYNGEE. The CDR3 nucleotides are TGTGCCAGCAGCCCGGACGGGGGCTATTCACCCCTCCACTTT. Translating it yields CASSPDGGYSPLHF.

This clonotype was seen a single time. The chain couples TRBV4-2 to TRBJ2-5; D possibly corresponds to TRBD2 (5 bases). This CDR3 is 17 amino acids long. The V end lost 0 bases, the J end lost 1 base, and 15 bases lay between the germline ends. CDR1 is LGHNA and CDR2 is YNFKEQ in the germline V gene. The CDR3 DNA follows: TGTGCCAGCAGCCAAGAGCCTATGGGAGATACCCAAGAGACCCAGTACTTC. This translates into CASSQEPMGDTQETQYF.

The chain employs TRBV7-9 and TRBJ2-7, with D perhaps being TRBD1 or TRBD2 (6 bases each). From germline, CDR1 is SEHNR and CDR2 FQNEAQ (reference sequence). CDR3 length: 15 residues. V shed 3 bases and J shed 2 bases, with 14 bases lying between them. The CDR3 DNA sequence: TGTGCCAGCAGCTTGGATTGGGGGGCGACCTACGAGCAGTACTTC. Residues: CASSLDWGATYEQYF.